The 15 T cell receptor beta chains below were found in one sample sequenced in a study of blood T cells in healthy people across ages. Primed by a sample-barcoded 5' primer and a J-beta primer mix, a second PCR proceeded for about 7 to 11 cycles. TCRdb reprocessed the 5' RACE reads via MiXCR and lists one record per CDR3 protein. The sample carries about 1.6 million distinct CDR3 sequences, approximately 32% recorded once. What was sequenced was blood. Receptors were obtained from a young woman in good health.

V is TRBV6-5 and J is TRBJ2-1; the match to TRBD1 covers 8 bases. Per the germline V gene, CDR1 is MNHEY and CDR2 is SVGAGI. Trimming cost V 5 bases and J 12 bases; bases outside gene matches: 9. This CDR3 is 13 amino acids long. CDR3 nucleotides: TGTGCCAGCAGTGTATGGACAGGGTTTGGGCAGTTCTTC. Translation: CASSVWTGFGQFF.

Concerning this clonotype itself: This may stem from a read error, because a much larger clone lies one nucleotide away. The rearrangement joins TRBV29-1 to TRBJ2-7; no reliable D call. Per the germline V gene, CDR1 is SQVTM and CDR2 is ANQGSEA. V lost 4 bases and J lost 1, with 11 bases in between. The CDR3 runs to 13 residues. The CDR3 is CSVGSSRSYEQYF. In DNA form, the CDR3 reads TGCAGCGTTGGAAGTAGCAGGTCCTACGAGCAGTACTTC.

This chain uses TRBV7-9 with TRBJ2-3; TRBD2 agrees at 8 bases. Per the germline V gene, CDR1 is SEHNR and CDR2 is FQNEAQ (reference sequence). This CDR3 spans 16 amino acids. Losses at the gene ends were 6 bases for V and 2 bases for J; bases not matched to a gene: 10. CDR3 sequence (DNA): TGTGCCAGCAGTCCGACCCGGGGGGGCAACACAGATACGCAGTATTTT. Its translation is CASSPTRGGNTDTQYF.

There are a few counts of this clonotype. A much larger clone lies one base from this, so it may be a read error. The gene calls are TRBV7-6 and TRBJ1-1; unclear D gene. Germline CDR1 and CDR2: SGHVS and FNYEAQ. The V end was cut by 1 base, the J end by 3 bases, with 6 bases between. The CDR3 is made up of 13 amino acids. The CDR3: CASSLEVHTEAFF. The CDR3 nucleotides are TGTGCCAGCAGCTTAGAGGTGCACACTGAAGCTTTCTTT.

V usage is TRBV25-1 and J usage is TRBJ1-2; D perhaps matches TRBD1 (5 bases). There are 15 residues in the CDR3. Trimming pared 4 bases from V and 8 bases from J, leaving 20 bases between. Per germline, CDR1 MGHDK and CDR2 SYGVNS. Here the CDR3 reads CASSGPGEGQGGYTF. In nucleotides, the CDR3 is TGTGCCAGCAGTGGGCCCGGGGAGGGGCAAGGAGGCTACACCTTC.

This sequence joins TRBV19 and TRBJ1-5; D is unresolved. Germline V gene lookup returns CDR1 LNHDA and CDR2 SQIVND (reference sequence). This CDR3 spans 15 amino acids. Trimming pared 4 bases from V and 2 bases from J, leaving 12 bases between. For the CDR3, the DNA is TGTGCCAGTAGTAGGCTGGAGGTGGGCAATCAGCCCCAGCATTTT. The encoded protein is CASSRLEVGNQPQHF.

This clonotype was seen only a few times. V gene TRBV27 combines with J gene TRBJ2-3; 9 bases match TRBD2. The CDR3 runs to 14 residues. J gave up 4 bases and V 8 bases, and 7 bases lay outside the gene matches. Germline CDR1 MNHEY, CDR2 SMNVEV (reference sequence). The CDR3 DNA reads as TGTGCCAGCGCGGGGGGGGGATTCGCAGATACGCAGTATTTT. Residues: CASAGGGFADTQYF.

This chain uses TRBV3-1 with TRBJ2-5, with 8 bases that match TRBD1. The DNA end is a closer match to TRBJ2-7, so the J assignment may be wrong. Looked up from germline, CDR1 is LGHDT and CDR2 is YNNKEL (reference sequence). This CDR3 is 14 amino acids long. CDR3 DNA sequence: TGTGCCAGCAGCCCCGGGACAGGCCCCCTCGAGCAGTACTTC. This codes for CASSPGTGPLEQYF.

This clonotype came up a few times. The chain has TRBV12-3 or TRBV12-4 and TRBJ2-3, with a possible D match to TRBD2 (6 bases). This CDR3 spans 15 amino acids. With 8 bases removed from V and 3 bases from J, the gap between germline ends came to 18 bases. The DNA of the CDR3 is TGTGCCAGCGGCTACCGGGCCGCGGGAACAGATACGCAGTATTTT. This codes for CASGYRAAGTDTQYF.

V is TRBV7-9 and J is TRBJ1-2; D is uncertain. Germline V gene sequence: CDR1 SEHNR, CDR2 FQNEAQ (reference sequence). The V and J ends lost 1 base and 0 bases respectively, with 6 bases between them. The CDR3 is 14 amino acids. Here the CDR3 DNA reads TGTGCCAGCAGCTTAGTTCGGACTAACTATGGCTACACCTTC. Translation: CASSLVRTNYGYTF.

V gene TRBV6-1 combines with J gene TRBJ2-5; D tentatively fits TRBD1 or TRBD2 (5 bases each). The CDR3 loop spans 12 amino acids. From germline, CDR1 is MNHNS and CDR2 SASEGT. With 8 bases removed from V and 7 bases from J, the gap between germline ends came to 14 bases. This CDR3 is CASGDGSPTQYF. The CDR3 region has the DNA TGTGCCAGCGGGGACGGATCCCCGACCCAGTACTTC.

This clonotype is a singleton in its sample. With a much larger clone just one base away, this may be a read error. The V gene is TRBV20-1, the J gene TRBJ2-5; TRBD2 aligns across 9 bases. Germline CDR1 and CDR2: DFQATT and SNEGSKA (reference sequence). CDR3 length: 15 residues. V gave up 0 bases and J gave up 5 bases; unmatched junction bases: 7. The CDR3, as DNA: TGCAGTGCTAGAGACCCGAGACTAGCGGATGAGACCCAGTACTTC. This translates into CSARDPRLADETQYF.

The rearrangement uses TRBV4-1 and TRBJ2-3; 11 bases are a match to TRBD2. From germline, CDR1 is MGHRA and CDR2 YSYEKL. Trimming took 0 bases from V and 5 from J; bases not matched to a gene: 7. CDR3 length: 17 residues. In DNA form, the CDR3 reads TGCGCCAGCAGCCAAGATAGTAGCGGGGGGGCCTTAGATACGCAGTATTTT. This sequence encodes CASSQDSSGGALDTQYF.

This chain uses TRBV19 with TRBJ1-1; D unclear. Germline-derived CDR1 and CDR2 are LNHDA and SQIVND (reference sequence). Trimming took off 4 bases at V and 0 bases at J, with 18 bases between the two ends. The CDR3 length is 17 residues. The CDR3 loop is CASSRKRAASVNTEAFF. CDR3 nucleotides: TGTGCCAGTAGTAGGAAACGGGCCGCGAGCGTGAACACTGAAGCTTTCTTT.

The genes are TRBV7-9 and TRBJ2-5; D possibly matches TRBD1 or TRBD2 (5 bases each). The CDR3 runs to 14 residues. Trimming shortened V by 6 bases and J by 2 bases, and 13 bases separated the two germline ends. Germline CDR1 SEHNR, CDR2 FQNEAQ (reference sequence). This chain's CDR3 is CASRQDLVQETQYF. The CDR3, as DNA: TGTGCCAGCAGACAGGACTTGGTACAAGAGACCCAGTACTTC.